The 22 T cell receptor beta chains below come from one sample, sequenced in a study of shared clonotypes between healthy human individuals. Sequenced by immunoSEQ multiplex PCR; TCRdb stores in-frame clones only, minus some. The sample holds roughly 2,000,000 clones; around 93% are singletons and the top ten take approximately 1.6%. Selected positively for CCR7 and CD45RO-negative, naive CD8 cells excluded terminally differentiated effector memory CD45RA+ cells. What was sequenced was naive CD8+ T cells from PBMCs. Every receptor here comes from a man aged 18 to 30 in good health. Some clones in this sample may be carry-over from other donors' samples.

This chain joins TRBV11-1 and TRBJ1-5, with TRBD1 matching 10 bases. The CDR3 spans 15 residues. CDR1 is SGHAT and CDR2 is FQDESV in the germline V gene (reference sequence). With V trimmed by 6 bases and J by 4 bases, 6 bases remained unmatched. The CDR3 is CASSSGQGPNQPQHF. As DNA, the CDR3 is TGTGCCAGCAGTTCGGGACAGGGGCCGAATCAGCCCCAGCATTTT.

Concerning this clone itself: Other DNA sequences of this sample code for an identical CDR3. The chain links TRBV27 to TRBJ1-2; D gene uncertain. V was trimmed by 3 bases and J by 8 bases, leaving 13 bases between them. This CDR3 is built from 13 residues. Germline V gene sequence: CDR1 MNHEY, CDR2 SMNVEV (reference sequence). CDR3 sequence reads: CASSFGSGGGYTF. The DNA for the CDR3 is TGTGCCAGCAGTTTTGGGTCAGGTGGCGGCTACACCTTC.

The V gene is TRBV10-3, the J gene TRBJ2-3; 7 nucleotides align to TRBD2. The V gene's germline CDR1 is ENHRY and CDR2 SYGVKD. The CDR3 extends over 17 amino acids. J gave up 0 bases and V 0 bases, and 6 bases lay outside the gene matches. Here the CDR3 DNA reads TGTGCCATCAGTGAGTCGGGGGGTAGCGGGAGCACAGATACGCAGTATTTT. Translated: CAISESGGSGSTDTQYF.

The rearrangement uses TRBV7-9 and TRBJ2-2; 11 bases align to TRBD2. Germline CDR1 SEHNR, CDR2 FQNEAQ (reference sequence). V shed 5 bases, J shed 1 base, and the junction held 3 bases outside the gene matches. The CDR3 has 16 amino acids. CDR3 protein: CASSLGLAVNTGELFF. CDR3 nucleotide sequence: TGTGCCAGCAGCCTGGGACTAGCGGTGAACACCGGGGAGCTGTTTTTT. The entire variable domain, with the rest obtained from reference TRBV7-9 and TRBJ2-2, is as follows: DTGVSQNPRHKITKRGQNVTFRCDPISEHNRLYWYRQTLGQGPEFLTYFQNEAQLEKSRLLSDRFSAERPKGSFSTLEIQRTEQGDSAMYLCASSLGLAVNTGELFFGEGSRLTVL.

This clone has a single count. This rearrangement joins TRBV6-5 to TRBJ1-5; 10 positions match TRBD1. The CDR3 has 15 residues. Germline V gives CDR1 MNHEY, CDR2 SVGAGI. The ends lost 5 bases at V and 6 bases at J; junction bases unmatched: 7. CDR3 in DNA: TGTGCCAGCAGTACCCGACAGGGGGCCGGTCAGCCCCAGCATTTT. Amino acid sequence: CASSTRQGAGQPQHF.

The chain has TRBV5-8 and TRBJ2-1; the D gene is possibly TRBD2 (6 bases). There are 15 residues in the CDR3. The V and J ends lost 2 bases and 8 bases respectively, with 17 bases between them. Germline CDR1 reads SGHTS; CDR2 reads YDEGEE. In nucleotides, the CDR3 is TGTGCCAGCAGCTTAACGCCCACTAGCAGGCATGAGCAGTTCTTC. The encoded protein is CASSLTPTSRHEQFF.

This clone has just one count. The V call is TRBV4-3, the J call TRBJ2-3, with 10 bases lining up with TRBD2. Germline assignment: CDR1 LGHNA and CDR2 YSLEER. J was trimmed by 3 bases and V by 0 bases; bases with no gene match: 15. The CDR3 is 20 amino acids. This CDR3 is CASSQEAIVASGSSTDTQYF. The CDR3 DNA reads TGCGCCAGCAGCCAAGAAGCCATCGTCGCTAGCGGGAGTAGTACAGATACGCAGTATTTT.

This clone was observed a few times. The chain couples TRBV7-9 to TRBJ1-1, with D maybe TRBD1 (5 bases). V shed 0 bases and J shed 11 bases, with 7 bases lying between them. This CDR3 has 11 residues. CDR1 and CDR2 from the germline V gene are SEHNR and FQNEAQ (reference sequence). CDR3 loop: CASSLAGDAFF. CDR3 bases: TGTGCCAGCAGCTTAGCGGGGGATGCTTTCTTT.

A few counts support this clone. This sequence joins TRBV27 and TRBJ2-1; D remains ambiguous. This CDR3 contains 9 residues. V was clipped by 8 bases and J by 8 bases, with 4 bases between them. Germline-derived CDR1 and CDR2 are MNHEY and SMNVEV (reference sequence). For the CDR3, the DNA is TGTGCCAGCGGACATGAGCAGTTCTTC. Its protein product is CASGHEQFF.

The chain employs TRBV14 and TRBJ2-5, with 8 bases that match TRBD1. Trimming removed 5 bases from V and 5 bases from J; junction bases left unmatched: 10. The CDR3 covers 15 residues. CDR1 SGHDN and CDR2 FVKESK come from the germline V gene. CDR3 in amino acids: CASSTPQTGAETQYF. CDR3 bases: TGTGCCAGCAGCACACCGCAGACAGGGGCCGAGACCCAGTACTTC.

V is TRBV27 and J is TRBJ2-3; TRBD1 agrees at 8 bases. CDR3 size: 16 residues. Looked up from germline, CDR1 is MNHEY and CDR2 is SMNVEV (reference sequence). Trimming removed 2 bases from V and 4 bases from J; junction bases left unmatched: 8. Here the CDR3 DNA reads TGTGCCAGCAGTTTACGAACCGGGACAGGTCCAGATACGCAGTATTTT. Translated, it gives CASSLRTGTGPDTQYF.

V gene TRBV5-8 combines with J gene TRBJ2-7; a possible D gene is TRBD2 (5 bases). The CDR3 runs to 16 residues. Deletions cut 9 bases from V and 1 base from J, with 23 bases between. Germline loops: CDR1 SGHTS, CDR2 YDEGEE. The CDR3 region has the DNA TGTGCCATAAAGGAGCGGACCCATAGTAAATCCTACGAGCAGTACTTC. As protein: CAIKERTHSKSYEQYF.

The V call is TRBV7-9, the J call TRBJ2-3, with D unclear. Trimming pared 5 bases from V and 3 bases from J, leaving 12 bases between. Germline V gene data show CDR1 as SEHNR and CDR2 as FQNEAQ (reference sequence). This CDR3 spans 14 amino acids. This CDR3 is CASSEKWVTDTQYF. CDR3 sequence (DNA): TGTGCCAGCAGCGAAAAATGGGTTACAGATACGCAGTATTTT.

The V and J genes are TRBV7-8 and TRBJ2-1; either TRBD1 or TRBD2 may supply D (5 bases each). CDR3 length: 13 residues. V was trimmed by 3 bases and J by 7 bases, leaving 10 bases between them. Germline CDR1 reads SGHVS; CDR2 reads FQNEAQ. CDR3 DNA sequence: TGTGCCAGCAGCTTTGAGAGGGGTAATGAGCAGTTCTTC. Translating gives CASSFERGNEQFF.

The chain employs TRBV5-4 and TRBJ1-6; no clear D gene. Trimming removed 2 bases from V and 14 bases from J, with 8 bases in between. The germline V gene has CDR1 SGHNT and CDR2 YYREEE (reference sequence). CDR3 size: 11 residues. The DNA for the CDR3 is TGTGCCAGCAGCTTTGGCGGGTCCCTCCACTTT. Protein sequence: CASSFGGSLHF.

CDR3 in amino acids: CAISEGVVAGNYEQYF. In nucleotides, the CDR3 is TGTGCCATCAGTGAGGGGGTGGTAGCGGGAAACTACGAGCAGTACTTC. V is TRBV10-3 and J is TRBJ2-7; 8 nucleotides align to TRBD2. This CDR3 is 16 amino acids long. CDR1 is ENHRY, CDR2 SYGVKD, per germline. V trimming: 2 bases; J trimming: 3 bases; junction bases outside the gene matches: 9.

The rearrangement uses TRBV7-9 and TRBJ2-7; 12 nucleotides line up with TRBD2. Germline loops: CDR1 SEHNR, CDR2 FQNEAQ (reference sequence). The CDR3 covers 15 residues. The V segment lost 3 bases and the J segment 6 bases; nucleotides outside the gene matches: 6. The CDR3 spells CASSFRTSGMSEQYF. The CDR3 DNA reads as TGTGCCAGCAGCTTCAGGACTAGCGGGATGTCCGAGCAGTACTTC.

The CDR3 loop reads CASSPILLAGGNNEQFF. The CDR3 nucleotides read TGTGCCAGCAGTCCCATACTCCTAGCGGGAGGCAACAATGAGCAGTTCTTC. The chain employs TRBV27 and TRBJ2-1; 11 bases fit TRBD2. Germline V gives CDR1 MNHEY, CDR2 SMNVEV (reference sequence). J gave up 5 bases and V 5 bases, and 11 bases lay outside the gene matches. The CDR3 totals 17 residues.

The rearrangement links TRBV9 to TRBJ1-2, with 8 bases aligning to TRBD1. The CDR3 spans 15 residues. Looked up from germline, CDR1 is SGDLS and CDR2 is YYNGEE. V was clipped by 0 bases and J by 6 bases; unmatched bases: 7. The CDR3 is CASSVGTGLHNGYTF. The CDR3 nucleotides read TGTGCCAGCAGCGTAGGGACAGGGCTACATAATGGCTACACCTTC.

The CDR3 sequence: CASSVEVRGWETQYF. The CDR3 DNA reads as TGTGCCAGCAGCGTAGAGGTCAGGGGTTGGGAGACCCAGTACTTC. V usage is TRBV9 and J usage is TRBJ2-5, with a weak D call TRBD1 (6 bases). This CDR3 has 15 residues. Germline CDR1 reads SGDLS; CDR2 reads YYNGEE. V was cut by 0 bases and J by 5 bases, with 14 bases left in between.

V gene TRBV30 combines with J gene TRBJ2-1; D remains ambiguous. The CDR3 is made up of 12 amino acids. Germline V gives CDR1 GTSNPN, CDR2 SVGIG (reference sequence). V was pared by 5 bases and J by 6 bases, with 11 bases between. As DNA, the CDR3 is TGTGCCTGGGAAAACTGGGCCAATGAGCAGTTCTTC. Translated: CAWENWANEQFF.

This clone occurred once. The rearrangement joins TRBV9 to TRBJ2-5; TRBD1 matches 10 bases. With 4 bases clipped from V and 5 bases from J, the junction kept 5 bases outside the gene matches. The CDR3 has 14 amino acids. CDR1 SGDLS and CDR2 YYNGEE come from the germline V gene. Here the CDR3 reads CASSPGQGGETQYF. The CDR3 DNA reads TGTGCCAGCAGCCCCGGACAGGGGGGGGAGACCCAGTACTTC.